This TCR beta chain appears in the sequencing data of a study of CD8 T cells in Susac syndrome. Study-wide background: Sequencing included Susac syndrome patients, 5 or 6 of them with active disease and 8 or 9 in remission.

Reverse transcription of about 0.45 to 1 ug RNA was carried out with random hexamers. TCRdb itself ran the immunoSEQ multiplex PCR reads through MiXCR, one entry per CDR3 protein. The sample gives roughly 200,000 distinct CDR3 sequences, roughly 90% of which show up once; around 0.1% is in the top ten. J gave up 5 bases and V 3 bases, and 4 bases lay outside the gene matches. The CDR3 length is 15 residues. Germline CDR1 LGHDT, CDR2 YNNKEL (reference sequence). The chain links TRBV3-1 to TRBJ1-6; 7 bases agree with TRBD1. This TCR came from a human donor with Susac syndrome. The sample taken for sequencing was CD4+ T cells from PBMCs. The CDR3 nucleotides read TGTGCCAGCAGCCACAGACAGGGTGATAATTCACCCCTCCACTTT. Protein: CASSHRQGDNSPLHF.